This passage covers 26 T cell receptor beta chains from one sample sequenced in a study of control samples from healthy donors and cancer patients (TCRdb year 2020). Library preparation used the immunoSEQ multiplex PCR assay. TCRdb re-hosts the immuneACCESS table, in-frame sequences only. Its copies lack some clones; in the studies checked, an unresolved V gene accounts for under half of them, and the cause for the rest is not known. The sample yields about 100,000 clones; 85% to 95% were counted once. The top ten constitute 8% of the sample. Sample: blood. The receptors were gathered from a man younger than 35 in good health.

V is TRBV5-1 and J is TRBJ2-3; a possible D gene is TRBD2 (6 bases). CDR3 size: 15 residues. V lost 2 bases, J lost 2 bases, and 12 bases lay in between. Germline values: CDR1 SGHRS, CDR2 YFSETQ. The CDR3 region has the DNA TGCGCCAGCAGCTTCATCGGGGGTTTCACAGATACGCAGTATTTT. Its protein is CASSFIGGFTDTQYF. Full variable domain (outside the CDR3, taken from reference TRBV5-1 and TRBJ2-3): KAGVTQTPRYLIKTRGQQVTLSCSPISGHRSVSWYQQTPGQGLQFLFEYFSETQRNKGNFPGRFSGRQFSNSRSEMNVSTLELGDSALYLCASSFIGGFTDTQYFGPGTRLTVL.

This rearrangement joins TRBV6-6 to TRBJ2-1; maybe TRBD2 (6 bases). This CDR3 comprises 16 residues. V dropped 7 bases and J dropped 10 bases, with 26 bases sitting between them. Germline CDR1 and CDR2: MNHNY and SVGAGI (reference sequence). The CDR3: CASTHAASRQAGEQFF. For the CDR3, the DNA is TGTGCCAGCACTCATGCGGCCTCCCGCCAGGCGGGGGAGCAGTTCTTC.

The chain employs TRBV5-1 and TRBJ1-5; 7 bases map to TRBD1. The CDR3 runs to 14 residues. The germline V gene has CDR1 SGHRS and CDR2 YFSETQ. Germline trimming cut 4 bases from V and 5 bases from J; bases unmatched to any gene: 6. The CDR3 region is CASSEGDSHQPQHF. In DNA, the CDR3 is TGCGCCAGCAGCGAGGGGGACAGCCATCAGCCCCAGCATTTT.

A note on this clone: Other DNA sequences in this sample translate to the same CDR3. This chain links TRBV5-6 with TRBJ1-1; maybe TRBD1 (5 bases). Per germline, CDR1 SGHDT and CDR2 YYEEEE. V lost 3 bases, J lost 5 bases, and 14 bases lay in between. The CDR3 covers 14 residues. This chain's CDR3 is CASSWGRGWTEAFF. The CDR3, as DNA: TGTGCCAGCAGCTGGGGTAGGGGTTGGACTGAAGCTTTCTTT.

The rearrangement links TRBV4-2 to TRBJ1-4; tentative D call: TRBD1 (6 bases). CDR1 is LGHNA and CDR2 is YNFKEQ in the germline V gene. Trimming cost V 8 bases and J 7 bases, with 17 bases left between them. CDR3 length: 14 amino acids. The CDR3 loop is CASGQTVKGEKLFF. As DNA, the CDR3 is TGTGCCAGCGGACAGACAGTTAAGGGTGAAAAACTGTTTTTT.

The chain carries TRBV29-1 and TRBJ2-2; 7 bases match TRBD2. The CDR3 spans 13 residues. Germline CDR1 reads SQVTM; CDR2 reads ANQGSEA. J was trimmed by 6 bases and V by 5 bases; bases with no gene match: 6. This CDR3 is CSVFQGGAGELFF. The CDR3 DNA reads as TGCAGCGTTTTCCAGGGAGGGGCCGGGGAGCTGTTTTTT.

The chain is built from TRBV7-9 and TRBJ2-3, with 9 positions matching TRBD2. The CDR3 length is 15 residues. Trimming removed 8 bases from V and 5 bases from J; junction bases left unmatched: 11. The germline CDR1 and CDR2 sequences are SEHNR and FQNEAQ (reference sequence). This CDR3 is CASPPPAGGRDTQYF. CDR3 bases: TGTGCCAGCCCCCCTCCGGCGGGGGGGCGAGATACGCAGTATTTT. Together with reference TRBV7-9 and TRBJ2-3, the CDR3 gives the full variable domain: DTGVSQNPRHKITKRGQNVTFRCDPISEHNRLYWYRQTLGQGPEFLTYFQNEAQLEKSRLLSDRFSAERPKGSFSTLEIQRTEQGDSAMYLCASPPPAGGRDTQYFGPGTRLTVL.

The CDR3 DNA reads TGTGCCAGCAGCCCGATGGGCGGGAGGGGCGTAGAGCAGTTCTTC. Translation gives CASSPMGGRGVEQFF. This chain links TRBV7-3 with TRBJ2-1; 9 bases match TRBD2. Germline V lookup: CDR1 SGHTA, CDR2 FQGTGA. The CDR3 covers 15 residues. The ends lost 5 bases at V and 10 bases at J; junction bases unmatched: 12.

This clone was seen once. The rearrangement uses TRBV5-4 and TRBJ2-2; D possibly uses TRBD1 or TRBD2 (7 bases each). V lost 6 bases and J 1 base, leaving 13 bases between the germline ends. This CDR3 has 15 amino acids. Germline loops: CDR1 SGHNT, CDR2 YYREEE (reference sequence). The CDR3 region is CASTPGGGNTGELFF. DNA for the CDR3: TGTGCCAGCACCCCAGGGGGGGGGAACACCGGGGAGCTGTTTTTT.

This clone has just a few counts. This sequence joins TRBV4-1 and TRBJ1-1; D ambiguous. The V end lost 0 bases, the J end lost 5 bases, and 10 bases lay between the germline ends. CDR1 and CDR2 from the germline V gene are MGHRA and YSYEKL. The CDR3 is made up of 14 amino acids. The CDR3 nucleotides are TGCGCCAGCAGCCAAGACCCCCCTGGTACTGAAGCTTTCTTT. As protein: CASSQDPPGTEAFF.

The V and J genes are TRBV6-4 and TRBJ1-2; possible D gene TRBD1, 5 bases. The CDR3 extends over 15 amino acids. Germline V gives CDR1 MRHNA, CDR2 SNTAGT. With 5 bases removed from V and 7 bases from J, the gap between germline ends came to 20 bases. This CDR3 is CASSPAARGSRGYTF. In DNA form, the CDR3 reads TGTGCCAGCAGTCCTGCAGCTCGGGGGAGTCGTGGCTACACCTTC.

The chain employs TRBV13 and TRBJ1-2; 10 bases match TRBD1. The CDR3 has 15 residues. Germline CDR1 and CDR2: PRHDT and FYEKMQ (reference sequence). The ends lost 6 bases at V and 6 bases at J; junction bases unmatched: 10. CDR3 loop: CASRRQGALIHGYTF. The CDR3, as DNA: TGTGCCAGCAGAAGACAGGGGGCGTTAATCCATGGCTACACCTTC.

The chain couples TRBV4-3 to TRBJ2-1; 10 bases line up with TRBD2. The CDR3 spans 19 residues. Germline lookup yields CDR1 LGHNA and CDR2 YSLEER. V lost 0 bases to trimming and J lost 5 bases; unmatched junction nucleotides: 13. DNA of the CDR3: TGCGCCAGCAGCCAAGATCTGGCTAGCGGGAGCTTGTCCCACAATGAGCAGTTCTTC. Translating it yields CASSQDLASGSLSHNEQFF.

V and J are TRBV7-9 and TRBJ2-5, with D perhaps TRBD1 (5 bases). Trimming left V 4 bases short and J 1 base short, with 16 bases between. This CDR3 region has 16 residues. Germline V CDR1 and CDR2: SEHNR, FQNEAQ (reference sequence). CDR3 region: CASSSYSTDSQETQYF. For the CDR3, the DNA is TGTGCCAGCAGCTCCTATTCTACAGACAGCCAAGAGACCCAGTACTTC. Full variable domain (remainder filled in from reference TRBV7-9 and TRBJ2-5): DTGVSQNPRHKITKRGQNVTFRCDPISEHNRLYWYRQTLGQGPEFLTYFQNEAQLEKSRLLSDRFSAERPKGSFSTLEIQRTEQGDSAMYLCASSSYSTDSQETQYFGPGTRLLVL.

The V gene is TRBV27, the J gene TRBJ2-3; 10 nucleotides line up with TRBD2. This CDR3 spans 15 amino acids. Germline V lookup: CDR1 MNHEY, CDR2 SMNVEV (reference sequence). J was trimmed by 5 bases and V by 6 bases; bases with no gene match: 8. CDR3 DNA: TGTGCCAGCAGAGCAGCGGGACTAGCGTTAGATACGCAGTATTTT. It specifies CASRAAGLALDTQYF.

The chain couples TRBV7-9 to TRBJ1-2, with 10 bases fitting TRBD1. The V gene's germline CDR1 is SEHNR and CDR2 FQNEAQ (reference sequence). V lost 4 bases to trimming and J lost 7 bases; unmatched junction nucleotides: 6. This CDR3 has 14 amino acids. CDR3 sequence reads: CASSSGQGVRGYTF. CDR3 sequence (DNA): TGTGCCAGCAGCTCTGGACAGGGGGTGCGTGGCTACACCTTC.

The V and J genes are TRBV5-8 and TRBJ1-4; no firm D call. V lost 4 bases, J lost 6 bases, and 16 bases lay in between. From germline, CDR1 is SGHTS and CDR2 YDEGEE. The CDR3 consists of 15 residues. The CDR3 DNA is TGTGCCAGCAGCGCACCAGATTTGGTTTATGAAAAACTGTTTTTT. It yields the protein CASSAPDLVYEKLFF.

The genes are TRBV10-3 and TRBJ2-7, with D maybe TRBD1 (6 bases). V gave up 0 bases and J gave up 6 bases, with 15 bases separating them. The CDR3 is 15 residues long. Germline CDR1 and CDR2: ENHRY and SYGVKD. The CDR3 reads CAISESGTDRFEQYF. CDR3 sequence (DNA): TGTGCCATCAGTGAGTCCGGGACGGACAGATTCGAGCAGTACTTC.

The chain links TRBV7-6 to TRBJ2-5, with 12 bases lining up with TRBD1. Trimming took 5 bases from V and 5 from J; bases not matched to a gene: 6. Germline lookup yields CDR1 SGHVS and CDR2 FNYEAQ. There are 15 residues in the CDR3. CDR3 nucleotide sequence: TGTGCCAGCAGCACTCGGGACAGGGGGCACGAGACCCAGTACTTC. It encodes CASSTRDRGHETQYF.

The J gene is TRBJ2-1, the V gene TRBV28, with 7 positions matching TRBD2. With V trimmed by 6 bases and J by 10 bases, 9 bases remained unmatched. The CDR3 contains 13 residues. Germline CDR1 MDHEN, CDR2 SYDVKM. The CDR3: CASSLTSPGEQFF. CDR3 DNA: TGTGCCAGCAGCCTGACTAGCCCCGGGGAGCAGTTCTTC.

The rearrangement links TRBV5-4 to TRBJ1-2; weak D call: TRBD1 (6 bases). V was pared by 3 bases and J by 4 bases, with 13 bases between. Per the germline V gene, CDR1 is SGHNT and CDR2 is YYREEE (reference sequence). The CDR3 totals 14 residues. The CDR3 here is CASSSRDKLYGYTF. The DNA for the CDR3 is TGTGCCAGCAGCTCCCGGGACAAACTCTATGGCTACACCTTC.

The chain's CDR3 is CASSIDRAGYMNTEAFF. DNA for the CDR3: TGTGCCAGTAGTATTGACAGGGCGGGATACATGAACACTGAAGCTTTCTTT. This sequence joins TRBV19 and TRBJ1-1; 7 bases fit TRBD1. Trimming at V came to 3 bases and at J to 0 bases, leaving 10 bases not matched to a gene. The CDR3 covers 17 residues. Germline CDR1 is LNHDA and CDR2 is SQIVND (reference sequence).

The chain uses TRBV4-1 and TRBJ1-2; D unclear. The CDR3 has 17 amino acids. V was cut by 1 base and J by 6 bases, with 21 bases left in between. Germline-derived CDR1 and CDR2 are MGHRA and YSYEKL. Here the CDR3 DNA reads TGCGCCAGCAGCCAAGGACCCGGTGGAGGCGGCCCGGATGGCTACACCTTC. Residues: CASSQGPGGGGPDGYTF.

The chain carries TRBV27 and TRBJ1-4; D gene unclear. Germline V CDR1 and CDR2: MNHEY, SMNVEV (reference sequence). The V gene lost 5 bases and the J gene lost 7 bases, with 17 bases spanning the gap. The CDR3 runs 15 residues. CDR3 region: CASSKHNPDGEKLFF. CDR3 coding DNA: TGTGCCAGCAGTAAACACAACCCGGACGGTGAAAAACTGTTTTTT. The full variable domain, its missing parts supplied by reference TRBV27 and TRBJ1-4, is EAQVTQNPRYLITVTGKKLTVTCSQNMNHEYMSWYRQDPGLGLRQIYYSMNVEVTDKGDVPEGYKVSRKEKRNFPLILESPSPNQTSLYFCASSKHNPDGEKLFFGSGTQLSVL.

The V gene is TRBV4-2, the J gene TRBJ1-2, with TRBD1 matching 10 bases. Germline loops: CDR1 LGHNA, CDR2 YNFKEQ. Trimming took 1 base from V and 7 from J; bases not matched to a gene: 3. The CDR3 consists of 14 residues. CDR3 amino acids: CASSQGDRGSGYTF. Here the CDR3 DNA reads TGTGCCAGCAGCCAAGGGGACAGGGGAAGTGGCTACACCTTC.

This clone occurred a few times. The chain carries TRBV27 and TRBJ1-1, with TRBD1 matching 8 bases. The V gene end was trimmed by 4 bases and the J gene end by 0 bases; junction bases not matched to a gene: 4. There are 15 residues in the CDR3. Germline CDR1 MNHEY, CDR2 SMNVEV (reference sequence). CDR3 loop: CASSSGTGMNTEAFF. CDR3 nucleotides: TGTGCCAGCAGTTCCGGGACAGGTATGAACACTGAAGCTTTCTTT.